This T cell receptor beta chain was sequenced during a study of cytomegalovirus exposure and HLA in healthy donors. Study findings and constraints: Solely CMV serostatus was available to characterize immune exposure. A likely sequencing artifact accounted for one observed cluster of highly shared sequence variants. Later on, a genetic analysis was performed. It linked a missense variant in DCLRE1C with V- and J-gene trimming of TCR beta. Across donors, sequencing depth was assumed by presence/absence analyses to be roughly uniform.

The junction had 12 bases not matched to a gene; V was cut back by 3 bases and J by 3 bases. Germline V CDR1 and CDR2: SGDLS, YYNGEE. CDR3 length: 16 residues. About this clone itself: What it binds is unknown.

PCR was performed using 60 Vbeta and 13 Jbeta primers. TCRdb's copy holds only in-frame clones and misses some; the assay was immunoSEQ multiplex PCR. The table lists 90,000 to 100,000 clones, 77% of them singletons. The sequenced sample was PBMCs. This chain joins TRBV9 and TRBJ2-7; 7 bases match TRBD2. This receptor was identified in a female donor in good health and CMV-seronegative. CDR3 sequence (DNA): TGTGCCAGCAGCGCCGGGGAGGGGCCCCTGGACTACGAGCAGTACTTC. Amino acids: CASSAGEGPLDYEQYF. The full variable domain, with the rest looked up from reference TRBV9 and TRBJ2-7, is DSGVTQTPKHLITATGQRVTLRCSPRSGDLSVYWYQQSLDQGLQFLIQYYNGEERAKGNILERFSAQQFPDLHSELNLSSLELGDSALYFCASSAGEGPLDYEQYFGPGTRLTVT.